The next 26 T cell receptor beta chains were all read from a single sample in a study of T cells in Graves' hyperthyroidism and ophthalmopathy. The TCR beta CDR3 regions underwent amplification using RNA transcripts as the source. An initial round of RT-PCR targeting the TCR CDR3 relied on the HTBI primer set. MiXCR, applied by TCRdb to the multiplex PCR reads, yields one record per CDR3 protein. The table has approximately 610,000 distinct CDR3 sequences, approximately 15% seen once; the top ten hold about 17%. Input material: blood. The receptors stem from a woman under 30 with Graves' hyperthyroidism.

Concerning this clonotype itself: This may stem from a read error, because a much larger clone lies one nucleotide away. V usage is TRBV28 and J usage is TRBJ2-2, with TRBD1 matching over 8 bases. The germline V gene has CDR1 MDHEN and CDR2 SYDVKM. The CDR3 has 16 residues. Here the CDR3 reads CASSLLGQGNTGGLFF. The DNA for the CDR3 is TGTGCCAGCAGTCTCCTCGGACAGGGTAACACCGGGGGGCTGTTTTTT.

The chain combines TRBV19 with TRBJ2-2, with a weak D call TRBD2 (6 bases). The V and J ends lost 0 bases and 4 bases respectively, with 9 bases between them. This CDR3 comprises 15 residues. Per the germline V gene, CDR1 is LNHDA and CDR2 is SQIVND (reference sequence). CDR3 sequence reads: CASSIDLRGTGELFF. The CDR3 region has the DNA TGTGCCAGTAGTATAGATCTGCGGGGCACCGGGGAGCTGTTTTTT.

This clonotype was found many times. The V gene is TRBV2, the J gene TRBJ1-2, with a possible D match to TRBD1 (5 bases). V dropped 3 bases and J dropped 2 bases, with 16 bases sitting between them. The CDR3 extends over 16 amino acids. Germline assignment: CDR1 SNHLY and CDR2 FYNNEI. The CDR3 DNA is TGTGCCAGCAGTGATAGGGGTGTTCGGGCGAACTATGGCTACACCTTC. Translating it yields CASSDRGVRANYGYTF.

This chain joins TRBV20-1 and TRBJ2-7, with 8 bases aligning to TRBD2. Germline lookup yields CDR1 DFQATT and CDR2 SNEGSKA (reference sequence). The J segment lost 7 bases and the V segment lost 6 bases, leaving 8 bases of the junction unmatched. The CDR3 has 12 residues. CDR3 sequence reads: CSARSAGGEQYF. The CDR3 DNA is TGCAGTGCGAGGTCGGCGGGGGGAGAGCAGTACTTC.

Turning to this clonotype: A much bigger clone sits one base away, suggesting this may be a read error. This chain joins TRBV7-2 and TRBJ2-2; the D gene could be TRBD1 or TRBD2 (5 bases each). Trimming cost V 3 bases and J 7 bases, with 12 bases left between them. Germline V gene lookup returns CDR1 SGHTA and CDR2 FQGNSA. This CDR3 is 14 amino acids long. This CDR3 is CASSLGRGNGELFF. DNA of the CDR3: TGTGCCAGCAGCTTGGGACGGGGCAACGGGGAGCTGTTTTTT.

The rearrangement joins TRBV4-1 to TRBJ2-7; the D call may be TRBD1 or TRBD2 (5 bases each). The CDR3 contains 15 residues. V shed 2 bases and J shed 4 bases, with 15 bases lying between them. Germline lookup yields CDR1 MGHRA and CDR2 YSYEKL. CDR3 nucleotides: TGCGCCAGCAGCCAACTATCCGGGACGAGTTACGAGCAGTACTTC. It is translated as CASSQLSGTSYEQYF.

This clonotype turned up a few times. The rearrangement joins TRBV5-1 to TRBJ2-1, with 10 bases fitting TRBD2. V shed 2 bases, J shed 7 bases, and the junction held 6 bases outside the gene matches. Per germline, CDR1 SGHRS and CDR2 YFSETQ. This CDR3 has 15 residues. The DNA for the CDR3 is TGCGCCAGCAGCTTCCTAGCGGGAGAAGGTAATGAGCAGTTCTTC. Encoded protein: CASSFLAGEGNEQFF. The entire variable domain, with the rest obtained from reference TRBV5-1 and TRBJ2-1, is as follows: KAGVTQTPRYLIKTRGQQVTLSCSPISGHRSVSWYQQTPGQGLQFLFEYFSETQRNKGNFPGRFSGRQFSNSRSEMNVSTLELGDSALYLCASSFLAGEGNEQFFGPGTRLTVL.

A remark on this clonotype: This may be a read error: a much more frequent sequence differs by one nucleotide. The CDR3 bases are TGTGCCGGCAGTCCGGGGGGGGAACTCGGACGTTACACAGATACGCAGTATTTT. Protein sequence: CAGSPGGELGRYTDTQYF. The chain uses TRBV28 and TRBJ2-3; TRBD2 aligns across 8 bases. Germline CDR1 reads MDHEN; CDR2 reads SYDVKM. The CDR3 has 18 amino acids.

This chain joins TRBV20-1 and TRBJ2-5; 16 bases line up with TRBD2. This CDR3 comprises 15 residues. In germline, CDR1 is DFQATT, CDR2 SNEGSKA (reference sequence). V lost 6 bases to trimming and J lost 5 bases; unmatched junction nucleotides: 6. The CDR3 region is CSAGTSGRARETQYF. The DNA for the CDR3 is TGCAGTGCGGGGACTAGCGGGAGGGCCAGGGAGACCCAGTACTTC.

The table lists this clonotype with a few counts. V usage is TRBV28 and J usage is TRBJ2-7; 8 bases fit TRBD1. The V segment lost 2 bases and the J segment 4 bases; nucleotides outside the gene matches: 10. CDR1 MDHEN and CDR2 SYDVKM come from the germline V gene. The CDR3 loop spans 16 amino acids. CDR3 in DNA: TGTGCCAGCAGTTTAGGGGCCCAGGACAGGGCGTACGAGCAGTACTTC. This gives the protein CASSLGAQDRAYEQYF. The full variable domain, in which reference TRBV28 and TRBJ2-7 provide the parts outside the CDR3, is DVKVTQSSRYLVKRTGEKVFLECVQDMDHENMFWYRQDPGLGLRLIYFSYDVKMKEKGDIPEGYSVSREKKERFSLILESASTNQTSMYLCASSLGAQDRAYEQYFGPGTRLTVT.

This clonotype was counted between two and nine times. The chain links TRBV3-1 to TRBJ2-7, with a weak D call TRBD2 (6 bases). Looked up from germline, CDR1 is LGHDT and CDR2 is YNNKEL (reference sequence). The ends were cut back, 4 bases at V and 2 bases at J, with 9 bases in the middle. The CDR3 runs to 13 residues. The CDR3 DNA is TGTGCCAGCAGCCGACTAGGTACCTACGAGCAGTACTTC. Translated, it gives CASSRLGTYEQYF.

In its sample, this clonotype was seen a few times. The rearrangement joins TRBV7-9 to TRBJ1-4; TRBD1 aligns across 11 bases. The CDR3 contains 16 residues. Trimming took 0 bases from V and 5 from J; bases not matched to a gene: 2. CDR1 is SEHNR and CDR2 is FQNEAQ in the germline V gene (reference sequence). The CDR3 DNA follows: TGTGCCAGCAGCTTAGCCCGGACAGGGGGCAATGAAAAACTGTTTTTT. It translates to CASSLARTGGNEKLFF.

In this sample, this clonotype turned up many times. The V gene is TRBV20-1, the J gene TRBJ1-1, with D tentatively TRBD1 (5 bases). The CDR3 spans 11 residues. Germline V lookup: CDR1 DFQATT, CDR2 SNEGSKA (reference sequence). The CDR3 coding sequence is TGCAGGGCAGGGAGTAAAACTGAAGCTTTCTTT. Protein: CRAGSKTEAFF.

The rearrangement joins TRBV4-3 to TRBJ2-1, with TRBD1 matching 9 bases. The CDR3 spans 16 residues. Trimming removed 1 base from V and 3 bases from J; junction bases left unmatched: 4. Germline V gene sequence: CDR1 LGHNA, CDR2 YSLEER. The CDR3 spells CASSQGRDRVYNEQFF. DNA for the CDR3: TGCGCCAGCAGCCAAGGGCGGGACAGGGTCTACAATGAGCAGTTCTTC.

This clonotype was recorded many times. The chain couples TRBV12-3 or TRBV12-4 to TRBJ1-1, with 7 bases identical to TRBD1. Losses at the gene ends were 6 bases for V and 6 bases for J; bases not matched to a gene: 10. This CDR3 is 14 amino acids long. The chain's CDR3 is CASRPGDRSSEAFF. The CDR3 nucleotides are TGTGCCAGCAGACCGGGGGACAGATCCTCTGAAGCTTTCTTT.

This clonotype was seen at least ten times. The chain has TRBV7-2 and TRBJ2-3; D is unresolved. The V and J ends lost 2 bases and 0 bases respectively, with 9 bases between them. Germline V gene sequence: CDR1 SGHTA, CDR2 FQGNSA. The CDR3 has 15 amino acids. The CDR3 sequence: CASSLTLVSTDTQYF. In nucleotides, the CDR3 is TGTGCCAGCAGCTTAACCCTCGTTAGCACAGATACGCAGTATTTT.

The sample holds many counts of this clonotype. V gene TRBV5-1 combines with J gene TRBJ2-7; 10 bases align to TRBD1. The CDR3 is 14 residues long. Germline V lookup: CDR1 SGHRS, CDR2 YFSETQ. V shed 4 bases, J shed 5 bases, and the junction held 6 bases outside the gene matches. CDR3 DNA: TGCGCCAGCAGCCTGGGACAGGGGACCAACGAGCAGTACTTC. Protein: CASSLGQGTNEQYF.

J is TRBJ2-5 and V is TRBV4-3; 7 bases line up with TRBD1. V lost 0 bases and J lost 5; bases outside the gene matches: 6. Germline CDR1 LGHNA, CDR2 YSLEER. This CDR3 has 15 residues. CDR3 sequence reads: CASSQDRGLGETQYF. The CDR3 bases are TGCGCCAGCAGCCAAGATAGGGGGCTGGGGGAGACCCAGTACTTC.

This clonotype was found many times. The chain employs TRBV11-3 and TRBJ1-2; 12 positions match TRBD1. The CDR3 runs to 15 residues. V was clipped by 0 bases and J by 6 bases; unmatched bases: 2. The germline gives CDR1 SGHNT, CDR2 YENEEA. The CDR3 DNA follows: TGTGCCAGCAGCTTAGATGGGACAGGGGGCCATGGCTACACCTTC. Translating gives CASSLDGTGGHGYTF.

CDR3 protein: CSAKLLYDTQYF. Here the CDR3 DNA reads TGCAGTGCTAAGTTGTTGTACGATACGCAGTATTTT. The V call is TRBV20-1, the J call TRBJ2-3; D is unresolved. Germline V CDR1 and CDR2: DFQATT, SNEGSKA (reference sequence). V lost 4 bases and J lost 6, with 11 bases in between. This CDR3 is built from 12 residues.

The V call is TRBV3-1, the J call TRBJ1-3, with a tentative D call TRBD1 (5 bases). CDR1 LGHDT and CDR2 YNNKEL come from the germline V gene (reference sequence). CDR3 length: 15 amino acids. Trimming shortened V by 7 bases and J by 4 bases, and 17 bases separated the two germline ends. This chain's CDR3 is CASMPGPLGGNTIYF. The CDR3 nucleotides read TGTGCCAGCATGCCAGGGCCATTAGGGGGAAACACCATATATTTT. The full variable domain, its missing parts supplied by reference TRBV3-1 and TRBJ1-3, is DTAVSQTPKYLVTQMGNDKSIKCEQNLGHDTMYWYKQDSKKFLKIMFSYNNKELIINETVPNRFSPKSPDKAHLNLHINSLELGDSAVYFCASMPGPLGGNTIYFGEGSWLTVV.

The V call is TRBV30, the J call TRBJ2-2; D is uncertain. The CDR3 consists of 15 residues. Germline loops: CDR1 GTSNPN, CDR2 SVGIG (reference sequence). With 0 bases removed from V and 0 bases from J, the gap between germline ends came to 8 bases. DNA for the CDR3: TGTGCCTGGAGTGTAAGACGCGCGAACACCGGGGAGCTGTTTTTT. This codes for CAWSVRRANTGELFF.

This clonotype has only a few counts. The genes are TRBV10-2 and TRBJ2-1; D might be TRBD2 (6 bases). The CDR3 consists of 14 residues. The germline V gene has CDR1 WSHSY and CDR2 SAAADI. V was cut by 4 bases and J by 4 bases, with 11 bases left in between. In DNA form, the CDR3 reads TGCGCCAGCAGTGGGGACTCACGGTACAATGAGCAGTTCTTC. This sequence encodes CASSGDSRYNEQFF.

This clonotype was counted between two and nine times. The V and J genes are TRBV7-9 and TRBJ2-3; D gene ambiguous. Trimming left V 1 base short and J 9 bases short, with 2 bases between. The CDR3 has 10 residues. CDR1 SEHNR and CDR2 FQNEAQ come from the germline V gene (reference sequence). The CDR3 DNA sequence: TGTGCCAGCAGCTTAGACACGCAGTATTTT. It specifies CASSLDTQYF.

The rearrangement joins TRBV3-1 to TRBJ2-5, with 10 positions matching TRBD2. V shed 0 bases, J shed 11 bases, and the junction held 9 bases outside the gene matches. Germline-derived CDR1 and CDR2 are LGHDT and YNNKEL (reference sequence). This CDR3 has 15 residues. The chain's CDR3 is CASSQDSLAGGFQYF. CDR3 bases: TGTGCCAGCAGCCAAGATAGTTTAGCGGGAGGTTTTCAGTACTTC.

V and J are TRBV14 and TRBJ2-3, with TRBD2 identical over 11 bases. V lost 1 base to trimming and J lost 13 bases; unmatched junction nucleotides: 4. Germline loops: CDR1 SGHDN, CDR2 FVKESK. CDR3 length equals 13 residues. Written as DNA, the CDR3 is TGTGCCAGCAGCCAAGCTAGCGGGGGGCTCGAGTATTTT. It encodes CASSQASGGLEYF.